Listed here are 20 T cell receptor beta chains from one sample, sequenced in a study of lymphopenia after photon versus proton radiotherapy. Sequencing was performed with immunoSEQ multiplex PCR; in TCRdb, only in-frame clones are kept and a portion is missing. In the table there are more than 15,000 clones, 86% of which are singletons. The material sequenced was peripheral blood, taken from a patient treated with proton-based radiotherapy. The receptors stem from a man between 70 and 80 years old with pancreatic cancer.

The chain uses TRBV15 and TRBJ1-3; D not certain. Trimming cost V 0 bases and J 2 bases, with 11 bases left between them. The CDR3 sequence is 16 residues long. Germline V lookup: CDR1 LNHNV, CDR2 YYDKDF (reference sequence). CDR3 loop: CATSRDEVAAGNTIYF. In DNA form, the CDR3 reads TGTGCCACCAGCAGAGATGAGGTGGCGGCTGGAAACACCATATATTTT. The whole variable domain, remainder taken from reference TRBV15 and TRBJ1-3, is DAMVIQNPRYQVTQFGKPVTLSCSQTLNHNVMYWYQQKSSQAPKLLFHYYDKDFNNEADTPDNFQSRRPNTSFCFLDIRSPGLGDTAMYLCATSRDEVAAGNTIYFGEGSWLTVV.

The rearrangement links TRBV2 to TRBJ2-6; D is tentatively TRBD1 or TRBD2 (6 bases each). The CDR3 extends over 15 amino acids. The germline gives CDR1 SNHLY, CDR2 FYNNEI. The V end was cut by 3 bases, the J end by 2 bases, with 8 bases between. The CDR3: CASSERGAGANVLTF. In DNA form, the CDR3 reads TGTGCCAGCAGTGAGAGGGGGGCTGGGGCCAACGTCCTGACTTTC.

The genes are TRBV19 and TRBJ2-7; the D call may be TRBD1 or TRBD2 (5 bases each). CDR3 length equals 13 residues. The germline CDR1 and CDR2 sequences are LNHDA and SQIVND (reference sequence). The V gene lost 5 bases and the J gene lost 4 bases, with 12 bases spanning the gap. CDR3 bases: TGTGCCAGTAGTCAGGGACGGGGTTACGAGCAGTACTTC. Its translation: CASSQGRGYEQYF.

This clone was seen more than once but under ten times. V and J are TRBV30 and TRBJ1-1; TRBD1 might be the D (6 bases). Germline CDR1 GTSNPN, CDR2 SVGIG (reference sequence). The CDR3 loop spans 15 amino acids. The germline V and J ends were trimmed by 2 bases and 1 base, with 14 bases remaining between them. The CDR3 nucleotides read TGTGCCTGGAGTCCCCGACAGGAATCGAACACTGAAGCTTTCTTT. Amino acids: CAWSPRQESNTEAFF.

The J gene is TRBJ2-7, the V gene TRBV30; no clear D gene. Looked up from germline, CDR1 is GTSNPN and CDR2 is SVGIG (reference sequence). The V end lost 1 base, the J end lost 4 bases, and 5 bases lay between the germline ends. CDR3 length equals 11 residues. CDR3 amino acids: CAWSAQYEQYF. DNA for the CDR3: TGTGCCTGGAGTGCTCAGTACGAGCAGTACTTC.

The J gene is TRBJ1-5, the V gene TRBV10-3; D not resolved. V shed 1 base and J shed 3 bases, with 1 base lying between them. The germline V gene encodes CDR1 ENHRY and CDR2 SYGVKD. CDR3 length: 12 amino acids. The CDR3 loop is CAISEYNQPQHF. The CDR3, as DNA: TGTGCCATCAGTGAGTACAATCAGCCCCAGCATTTT.

This chain connects TRBV5-1 to TRBJ1-6, with TRBD1 as a possible D gene (6 bases). V lost 5 bases and J lost 0, with 9 bases in between. Germline assignment: CDR1 SGHRS and CDR2 YFSETQ. There are 15 residues in the CDR3. CDR3 sequence reads: CASRTGSSYNSPLHF. The CDR3 coding sequence is TGCGCCAGCAGAACAGGGAGCTCCTATAATTCACCCCTCCACTTT. Variable domain in full (rest from reference TRBV5-1 and TRBJ1-6): KAGVTQTPRYLIKTRGQQVTLSCSPISGHRSVSWYQQTPGQGLQFLFEYFSETQRNKGNFPGRFSGRQFSNSRSEMNVSTLELGDSALYLCASRTGSSYNSPLHFGNGTRLTVT.

The chain employs TRBV7-2 and TRBJ1-2; a weak D match, TRBD1 (6 bases). Trimming cost V 5 bases and J 6 bases, with 19 bases left between them. Germline values: CDR1 SGHTA, CDR2 FQGNSA. The CDR3 totals 15 residues. CDR3 sequence reads: CASSRWGQGGDGYTF. CDR3 coding DNA: TGTGCCAGCAGCCGCTGGGGGCAGGGAGGGGATGGCTACACCTTC. The full variable domain, with the rest looked up from reference TRBV7-2 and TRBJ1-2, is GAGVSQSPSNKVTEKGKDVELRCDPISGHTALYWYRQSLGQGLEFLIYFQGNSAPDKSGLPSDRFSAERTGGSVSTLTIQRTQQEDSAVYLCASSRWGQGGDGYTFGSGTRLTVV.

This clone has just a few counts. The V and J genes are TRBV6-5 and TRBJ2-2; 8 bases map to TRBD1. CDR3 length equals 14 residues. V was pared by 6 bases and J by 4 bases, with 4 bases of the junction left unmatched. Germline lookup yields CDR1 MNHEY and CDR2 SVGAGI. Written as DNA, the CDR3 is TGTGCCAGCAGCACAGGGGGGAGCACCGGGGAGCTGTTTTTT. It is translated as CASSTGGSTGELFF.

The chain employs TRBV18 and TRBJ2-3; 8 bases align to TRBD2. With 0 bases clipped from V and 0 bases from J, the junction kept 2 bases outside the gene matches. The CDR3 length is 16 residues. CDR1 and CDR2 (germline): KGHSH, LQKENI. As DNA, the CDR3 is TGTGCCAGCTCACCACCGGAGCGGGGGAGCACAGATACGCAGTATTTT. This gives the protein CASSPPERGSTDTQYF.

The CDR3 region is CASSINQNTEAFF. CDR3 coding DNA: TGTGCCAGCAGCATAAACCAGAACACTGAAGCTTTCTTT. This rearrangement joins TRBV11-3 to TRBJ1-1; D is unresolved. The germline V gene encodes CDR1 SGHNT and CDR2 YENEEA. V lost 5 bases and J 1 base, leaving 8 bases between the germline ends. The CDR3 extends over 13 amino acids.

This chain connects TRBV7-9 to TRBJ2-1, with 11 bases aligning to TRBD2. The V and J ends lost 2 bases and 8 bases, in that order; junction bases with no gene match: 14. Germline CDR1 SEHNR, CDR2 FQNEAQ (reference sequence). The CDR3 extends over 18 amino acids. CDR3 in DNA: TGTGCCAGCAGCTTAACACTAGCGGGAGCCCTAGGCCCGGATGAGCAGTTCTTC. Amino acids: CASSLTLAGALGPDEQFF. The whole variable domain, remainder taken from reference TRBV7-9 and TRBJ2-1, is DTGVSQNPRHKITKRGQNVTFRCDPISEHNRLYWYRQTLGQGPEFLTYFQNEAQLEKSRLLSDRFSAERPKGSFSTLEIQRTEQGDSAMYLCASSLTLAGALGPDEQFFGPGTRLTVL.

The chain joins TRBV27 to TRBJ1-1, with a tentative D call TRBD1 (5 bases). The CDR3 contains 13 residues. V was shortened by 5 bases and J by 2 bases, with 9 bases between the two germline ends. Looked up from germline, CDR1 is MNHEY and CDR2 is SMNVEV (reference sequence). CDR3 coding DNA: TGTGCCAGCAGTCAGGGACGCAACACTGAAGCTTTCTTT. Its translation: CASSQGRNTEAFF.

This chain uses TRBV15 with TRBJ2-7, with D hard to call. The V end lost 5 bases, the J end lost 2 bases, and 10 bases lay between the germline ends. CDR1 is LNHNV, CDR2 YYDKDF, per germline (reference sequence). The CDR3 loop spans 13 amino acids. As DNA, the CDR3 is TGTGCCACCAGCGGAAGGGTCGCCTACGAGCAGTACTTC. It encodes CATSGRVAYEQYF.

The chain couples TRBV7-8 to TRBJ2-5; the match to TRBD2 covers 10 bases. The CDR3 consists of 14 residues. J was trimmed by 7 bases and V by 4 bases; bases with no gene match: 6. Germline V gene lookup returns CDR1 SGHVS and CDR2 FQNEAQ. CDR3 coding DNA: TGTGCCAGCAGCTATTTAGCGGGAGGAGGGACCCAGTACTTC. Amino acid sequence: CASSYLAGGGTQYF.

In regard to this clone: The junction departs from germline at one end; a sequencing error may be responsible. The chain joins TRBV7-3 to TRBJ1-1; 9 bases fit TRBD1. This CDR3 region has 13 residues. CDR1 and CDR2 (germline): SGHTA, FQGTGA. As DNA, the CDR3 is TGTGCCAGCAGCGTAACAGGGGGCCGGGAGGCTTTCTTT. It specifies CASSVTGGREAFF.

This chain connects TRBV6-5 to TRBJ2-1; D gene unclear. From germline, CDR1 is MNHEY and CDR2 SVGAGI. V was shortened by 0 bases and J by 3 bases, with 12 bases between the two germline ends. There are 16 residues in the CDR3. The CDR3 is CASSYSPRAVYNEQFF. CDR3 DNA: TGTGCCAGCAGTTACTCTCCTAGAGCTGTCTACAATGAGCAGTTCTTC.

V and J are TRBV6-6 and TRBJ2-1; tentatively, D is TRBD1 or TRBD2 (5 bases each). Germline CDR1 is MNHNY and CDR2 is SVGAGI (reference sequence). This CDR3 is 15 amino acids long. V was trimmed by 2 bases and J by 6 bases, leaving 14 bases between them. CDR3 region: CASSYNRGAVNEQFF. The CDR3, as DNA: TGTGCCAGCAGTTACAATAGGGGAGCGGTCAATGAGCAGTTCTTC.

This clone appeared a few times. This sequence joins TRBV5-4 and TRBJ1-6; D not certain. The V and J ends lost 6 bases and 9 bases respectively, with 13 bases between them. The V gene's germline CDR1 is SGHNT and CDR2 YYREEE (reference sequence). The CDR3 consists of 13 residues. This CDR3 reads CASKDNEISPLHF. CDR3 in DNA: TGTGCCAGCAAAGACAACGAGATTTCACCCCTCCACTTT.

The chain recombines TRBV15 with TRBJ1-1; possible D gene TRBD1, 6 bases. The CDR3 runs 14 residues. Germline V gene sequence: CDR1 LNHNV, CDR2 YYDKDF (reference sequence). V gave up 0 bases and J gave up 5 bases, with 10 bases separating them. The CDR3 is CATSRDQGGTEAFF. The CDR3 DNA sequence: TGTGCCACCAGCAGAGATCAAGGGGGGACTGAAGCTTTCTTT.